A single T cell receptor beta chain is shown here with its context. Profiling relied on immunoSEQ multiplex PCR, and the TCRdb table lists in-frame clones only, not all of them. In the table there are roughly 340,000 clones, approximately 92% of which are singletons. V was trimmed by 5 bases and J by 3 bases, leaving 11 bases between them. CDR1 and CDR2 (germline): SGHVS, FQNEAQ. CDR3 length equals 13 residues. The record originates from a study of blood T cell repertoires in COVID-19. Study summary: The samples span acute and convalescent COVID-19 from the United States, Italy and Spain.

Sequenced material: PBMCs or T cells enriched from blood (not recorded which). The chain joins TRBV7-8 to TRBJ2-7; the D gene is possibly TRBD1 (5 bases). The origin of this receptor is a man aged 18 to 35 who had recovered from COVID-19. CDR3 amino acids: CASSLDNYYEQYF. The CDR3 region has the DNA TGTGCCAGCAGCCTGGACAACTACTACGAGCAGTACTTC.